The 4 T cell receptor beta chains below were found in one sample sequenced in a study of blood T cells in healthy people across ages. Primed by a sample-barcoded 5' primer and a J-beta primer mix, a second PCR proceeded for roughly 7 to 11 cycles. TCRdb re-called the 5' RACE reads through MiXCR, storing one row per CDR3 protein. The sample yields about a million distinct CDR3 sequences, roughly 50% seen once. The sequenced sample consisted of blood. The receptors derive from a woman between 55 and 75 years old in good health.

The chain uses TRBV3-1 and TRBJ2-1; D is tentatively TRBD1 or TRBD2 (5 bases each). The germline V gene has CDR1 LGHDT and CDR2 YNNKEL (reference sequence). Trimming stripped 2 bases from V and 10 bases from J, with 12 bases between. The CDR3 runs to 13 residues. The CDR3 is CASSQFGTAEQFF. DNA for the CDR3: TGTGCCAGCAGCCAATTCGGGACGGCGGAGCAGTTCTTC.

This chain uses TRBV27 with TRBJ2-7; maybe TRBD1 (6 bases). The J call may be incorrect, as the DNA end agrees better with TRBJ2-5. Germline CDR1 reads MNHEY; CDR2 reads SMNVEV (reference sequence). This CDR3 has 15 amino acids. CDR3 in amino acids: CASSPIDRTAETQYF. CDR3 bases: TGTGCCAGCAGCCCGATAGACAGGACCGCAGAGACCCAGTACTTC.

As DNA, the CDR3 is TGTGCCAGCAGTCCTTCGGCCGGATCTGGTATCGAGCAGTACTTC. This gives the protein CASSPSAGSGIEQYF. This chain joins TRBV7-2 and TRBJ2-7; D gene unclear. This CDR3 is 15 amino acids long. Germline V gene data show CDR1 as SGHTA and CDR2 as FQGNSA. Between the trimmed V and J ends, which lost 6 bases and 6 bases, there was a span of 21 bases.

The chain uses TRBV5-6 and TRBJ2-5, with D tentatively TRBD2 (5 bases). With the DNA end fitting TRBJ2-7 better, the J assignment may be wrong. Germline-derived CDR1 and CDR2 are SGHDT and YYEEEE. The length of the CDR3 is 14 residues. Here the CDR3 reads CASSFSSQSYEQYF. In DNA, the CDR3 is TGTGCCAGCAGCTTTTCTAGCCAGTCCTACGAGCAGTACTTC.